This T cell receptor beta chain was retrieved from a study of post-analysis software for immune sequencing data. Study information: As for disease course, relapsing-remitting, secondary progressive and progressive-relapsing multiple sclerosis were all included.

Overall study findings and caveats: When the samples were clustered directly with F measure, those that had been prepared in the same batch showed strong co-clustering. Normalized Chao1 diversity was significantly reduced in patients versus controls. With TRBV5-6, TRBV5-1 and TRBV20-1 included, about 5 TRBV segments were more frequent in patients than in controls.

On this clonotype: As yet, its antigen is unknown.

The library was made from cDNA and included unique molecular identifiers. About 460,000 cDNA molecules were obtained from about 0.98 to 11 million T cells. TCRdb called the PCR reads again in MiXCR, with one record for every CDR3 protein. The table lists around 770,000 distinct CDR3 sequences, roughly 50% of them singletons. The CDR3 contains 15 residues. Germline V lookup: CDR1 SGHTA, CDR2 FQGNSA. Trimming took 4 bases from V and 4 from J; bases not matched to a gene: 4. The sequenced material came from blood. The sequence was collected from a girl aged 10-17 years with multiple sclerosis. The chain recombines TRBV7-2 with TRBJ1-5, with TRBD1 matching over 10 bases. The CDR3 region is CASSSGQGFNQPQHF. For the CDR3, the DNA is TGTGCCAGCAGCTCGGGACAGGGGTTTAATCAGCCCCAGCATTTT.